The rows below give T cell receptor beta chains drawn from one sample of a study of blood T cells in healthy people across ages. Using its own MiXCR run on the 5' RACE reads, TCRdb lists one record per CDR3 protein. The data hold about 650,000 distinct CDR3 sequences, with about 30% observed a single time. The sequenced sample consisted of blood. These receptors were taken from a woman older than 75 in good health. Each CDR3 is given with its conserved first and last residue. D genes are given only for firm matches. The size field is filled for only some rows; it gives once, few, many or a size class.

J,size,V,D,DNA,CDR3
TRBJ2-7,.,TRBV10-2,.,TGCGCCAGCAGTGACCCAGGGGGGGCACTCTCCTACGAGCAGTACTTC,CASSDPGGALSYEQYF
TRBJ2-5,many,TRBV4-1,.,TGCGCCAGCAGCGCCGGCGCCGGTGAGACCCAGTACTTC,CASSAGAGETQYF
TRBJ2-7,many,TRBV7-9,.,TGTGCCAGCAGCTCCCTCAGGGGTACCTACGAGCAGTACTTC,CASSSLRGTYEQYF
TRBJ2-5,many,TRBV6-6,.,TGTGCCAGCAGTTACTCGGGGGCGGAGGAGTACTTC,CASSYSGAEEYF
TRBJ2-3,many,TRBV27,.,TGTGCCAGCAGTAAGACAATTCCACGCACAGATACGCAGTATTTT,CASSKTIPRTDTQYF
TRBJ2-1,.,TRBV6-6,.,TGTGCCAGCAGTTATGGGACGGAGCAGTTCTTC,CASSYGTEQFF
TRBJ2-1,few,TRBV7-2,TRBD2,TGTGCCAGCAGCTTAGGGACTAGACGATCCTACAATGAGCAGTTCTTC,CASSLGTRRSYNEQFF
TRBJ2-7,many,TRBV7-6,TRBD1,TGTGCCAGCAGCCCACTCGGGACAGGCCGCTCCTACGAGCAGTACTTC,CASSPLGTGRSYEQYF
TRBJ2-2,.,TRBV4-2,TRBD1,TGTGCCAGCAGACCATCGGGACAGGAACAAACCGGGGAGCTGTTTTTT,CASRPSGQEQTGELFF
TRBJ1-1,many,TRBV9,.,TGTGCCAGCAGCGTAGGAGCTTCCGTGGGGAACACTGAAGCTTTCTTT,CASSVGASVGNTEAFF
TRBJ1-1,few,TRBV28,TRBD1,TGTGCCAGCAGGGACAGGACAATTTTCGAAGCTTTCTTT,CASRDRTIFEAFF
TRBJ2-5,few,TRBV20-1,TRBD2,TGCAGTGCTGTCCGCGGGGGGCCCCGGGAGACCCAGTACTTC,CSAVRGGPRETQYF
TRBJ2-4,.,TRBV20-1,.,TGCAGTGCAACGCAACGAGCCAAAAACATCCAGTACTTC,CSATQRAKNIQYF
TRBJ1-4,few,TRBV15,.,TGTGCCACCAGCAGAGATAGGCAGGAAAAACTGTTTTTT,CATSRDRQEKLFF
TRBJ2-5,many,TRBV20-1,TRBD1,TGCAGTGTTTCTCCGGGACAGGGAGAGACCCAGTACTTC,CSVSPGQGETQYF
TRBJ2-3,many,TRBV7-3,.,TGTGCCAGCAGCTCCGTGACAGCAGATACGCAGTATTTT,CASSSVTADTQYF
TRBJ1-2,many,TRBV4-1,.,TGCGCCAGCAGCTCCTCGGGGGATCGGGGCTACACCTTC,CASSSSGDRGYTF
TRBJ1-5,.,TRBV6-1,.,TGTGCCAGCAGCGAAGGAGGGGAGTACCAGCCCCAGCATTTT,CASSEGGEYQPQHF
TRBJ2-1,.,TRBV7-2,TRBD2,TGTGCCAGCAGCCTAGCGGGGGCCCCTATTTATGAGCAGTTCTTC,CASSLAGAPIYEQFF
TRBJ2-3,many,TRBV30,TRBD1,TGTGCCTGGAGTAATAGTGACAGGGCACCGGGAGATACGCAGTATTTT,CAWSNSDRAPGDTQYF
TRBJ2-3,.,TRBV20-1,TRBD2,TGCAGTGCCCGATACGGAGGACTAGCGGGAGGAGATACGCAGTATTTT,CSARYGGLAGGDTQYF
TRBJ2-4,many,TRBV2,.,TGTGCCAGCAATAGGAGACAGGAGAACATTCAGTACTTC,CASNRRQENIQYF
TRBJ2-5,many,TRBV12-3/TRBV12-4,.,TGTGCCAGCAGCTTTGGGGAGACCCAGTACTTC,CASSFGETQYF
TRBJ2-3,once,TRBV7-8,.,TGTGCCAGCAGCTTTTTATCGGATACGCAGTATTTT,CASSFLSDTQYF
TRBJ2-4,many,TRBV7-2,.,TGTGCCAGCAGCTTGGTTCCGAACATTCAGTACTTC,CASSLVPNIQYF